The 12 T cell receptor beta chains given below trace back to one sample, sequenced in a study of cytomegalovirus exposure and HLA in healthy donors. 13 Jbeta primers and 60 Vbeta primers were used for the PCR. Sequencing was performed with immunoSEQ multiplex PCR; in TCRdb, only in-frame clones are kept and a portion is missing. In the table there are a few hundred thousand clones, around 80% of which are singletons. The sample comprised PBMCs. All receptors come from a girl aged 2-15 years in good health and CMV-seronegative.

The CDR3 DNA reads as TGCAGCGTTACTACTACTAACTATGGCTACACCTTC. This codes for CSVTTTNYGYTF. This chain joins TRBV29-1 and TRBJ1-2; D not resolved. CDR3 size: 12 residues. V lost 5 bases, J lost 0 bases, and 7 bases lay in between. Germline V CDR1 and CDR2: SQVTM, ANQGSEA.

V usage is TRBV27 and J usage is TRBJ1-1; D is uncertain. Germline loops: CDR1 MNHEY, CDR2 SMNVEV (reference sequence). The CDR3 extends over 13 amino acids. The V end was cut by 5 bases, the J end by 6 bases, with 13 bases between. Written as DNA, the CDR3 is TGTGCCAGCAGTCGACCGGGTGTCGCTGAAGCTTTCTTT. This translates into CASSRPGVAEAFF.

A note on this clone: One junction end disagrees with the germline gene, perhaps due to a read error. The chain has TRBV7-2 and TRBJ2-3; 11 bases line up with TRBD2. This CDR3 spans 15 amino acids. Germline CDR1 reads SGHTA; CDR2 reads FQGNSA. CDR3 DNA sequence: TGTGCCAGCAGCCTAGCGGGGGGACCCACAGATACGCAGTATTTT. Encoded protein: CASSLAGGPTDTQYF.

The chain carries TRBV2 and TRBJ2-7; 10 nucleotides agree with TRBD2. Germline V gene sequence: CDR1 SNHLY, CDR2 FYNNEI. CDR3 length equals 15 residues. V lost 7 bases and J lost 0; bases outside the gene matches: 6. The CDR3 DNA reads TGTGCCAGCATCGGGACTAGCGATTTCTCCTACGAGCAGTACTTC. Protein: CASIGTSDFSYEQYF.

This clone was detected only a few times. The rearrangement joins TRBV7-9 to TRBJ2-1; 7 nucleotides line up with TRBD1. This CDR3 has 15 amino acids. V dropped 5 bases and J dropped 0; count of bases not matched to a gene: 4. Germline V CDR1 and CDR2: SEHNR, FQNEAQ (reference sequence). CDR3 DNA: TGTGCCAGCAGCATGGGACAGAGCTCCTACAATGAGCAGTTCTTC. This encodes CASSMGQSSYNEQFF.

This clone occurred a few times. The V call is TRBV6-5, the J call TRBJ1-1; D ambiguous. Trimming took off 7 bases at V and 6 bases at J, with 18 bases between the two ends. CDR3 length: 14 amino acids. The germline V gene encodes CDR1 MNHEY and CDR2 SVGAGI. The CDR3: CASIKSGWRAEAFF. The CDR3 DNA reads TGTGCCAGCATCAAGTCCGGGTGGAGGGCTGAAGCTTTCTTT.

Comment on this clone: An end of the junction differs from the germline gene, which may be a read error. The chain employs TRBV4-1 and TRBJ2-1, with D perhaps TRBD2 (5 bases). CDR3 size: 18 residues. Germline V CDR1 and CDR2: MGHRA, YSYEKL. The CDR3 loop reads CASSAAGITGTSHNEQFF. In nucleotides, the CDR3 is TGCGCCAGCAGCGCCGCCGGCATTACGGGAACCTCCCACAATGAGCAGTTCTTC.

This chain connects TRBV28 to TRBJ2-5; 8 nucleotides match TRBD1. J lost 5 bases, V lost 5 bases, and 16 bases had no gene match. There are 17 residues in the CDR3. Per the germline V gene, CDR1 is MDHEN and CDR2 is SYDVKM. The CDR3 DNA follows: TGTGCCAGCAGTCTTCTGAAAGGACAGGGAGGATGGGAGACCCAGTACTTC. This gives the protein CASSLLKGQGGWETQYF.

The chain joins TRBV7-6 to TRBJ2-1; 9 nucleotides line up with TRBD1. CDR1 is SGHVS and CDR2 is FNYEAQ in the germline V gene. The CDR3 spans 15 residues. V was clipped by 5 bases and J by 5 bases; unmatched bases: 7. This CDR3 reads CASSQRTGENNEQFF. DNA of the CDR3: TGTGCCAGCAGCCAACGGACAGGGGAAAACAATGAGCAGTTCTTC.

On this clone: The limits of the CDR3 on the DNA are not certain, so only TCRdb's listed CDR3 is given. This CDR3 is CASSSVGAGALF. The chain has TRBV7-9 and TRBJ2-1; the listed D gene, TRBD1, was not tested against the DNA. Germline V gene lookup returns CDR1 SEHNR and CDR2 FQNEAQ (reference sequence). The CDR3 is made up of 12 amino acids, end residues included.

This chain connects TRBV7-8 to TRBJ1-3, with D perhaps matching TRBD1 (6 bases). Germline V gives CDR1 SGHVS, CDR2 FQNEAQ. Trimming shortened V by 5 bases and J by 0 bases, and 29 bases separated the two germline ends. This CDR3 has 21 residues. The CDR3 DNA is TGTGCCAGCAGCCCGAGCGAACACAGGGCCCGCAACCTCAGCTCTGGAAACACCATATATTTT. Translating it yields CASSPSEHRARNLSSGNTIYF.

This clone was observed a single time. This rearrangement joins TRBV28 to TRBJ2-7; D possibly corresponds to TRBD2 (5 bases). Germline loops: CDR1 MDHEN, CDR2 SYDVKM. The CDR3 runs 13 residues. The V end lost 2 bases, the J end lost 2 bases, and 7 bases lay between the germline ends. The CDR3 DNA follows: TGTGCCAGCAGTTTACCCGGGACCTACGAGCAGTACTTC. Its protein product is CASSLPGTYEQYF.